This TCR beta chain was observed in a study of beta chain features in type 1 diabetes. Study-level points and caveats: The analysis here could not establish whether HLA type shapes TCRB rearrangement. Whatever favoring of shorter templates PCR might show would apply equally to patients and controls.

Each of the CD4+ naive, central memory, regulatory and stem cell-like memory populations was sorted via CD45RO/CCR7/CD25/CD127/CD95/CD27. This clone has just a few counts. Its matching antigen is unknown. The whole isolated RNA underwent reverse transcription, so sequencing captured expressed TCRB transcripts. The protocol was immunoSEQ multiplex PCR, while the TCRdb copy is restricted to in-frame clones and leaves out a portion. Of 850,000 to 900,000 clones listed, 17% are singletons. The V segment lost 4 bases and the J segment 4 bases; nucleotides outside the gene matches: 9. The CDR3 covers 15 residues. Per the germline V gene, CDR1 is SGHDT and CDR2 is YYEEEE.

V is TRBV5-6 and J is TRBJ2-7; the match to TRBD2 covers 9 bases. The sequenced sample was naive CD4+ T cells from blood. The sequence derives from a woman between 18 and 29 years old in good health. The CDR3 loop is CASSKTSSGSYEQYF. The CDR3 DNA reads TGTGCCAGCAGCAAGACGAGTAGCGGGAGTTACGAGCAGTACTTC.